This T cell receptor (beta chain) is drawn from a study of CD8 T cells in Susac syndrome. V lost 2 bases and J lost 7; bases outside the gene matches: 7. This CDR3 has 15 residues. Germline CDR1 is SGHRS and CDR2 is YFSETQ. This clonotype has only a few counts. With random hexamers, 0.5 to 1 ug RNA was reverse transcribed. TCRdb re-analysed the immunoSEQ multiplex PCR reads in MiXCR, keeping a single row per CDR3 protein. The sample holds about 280,000 distinct CDR3 sequences; approximately 85% are singletons and the top ten take about 0.11%. The TCR comes from a human donor with multiple sclerosis. The sequenced sample consisted of CD8+ T cells from PBMCs. V usage is TRBV5-1 and J usage is TRBJ2-1; 9 bases are shared with TRBD2. CDR3 sequence (DNA): TGCGCCAGCAGCTTTTCACTAGCGGGCCAAAATGAGCAGTTCTTC. Its translation is CASSFSLAGQNEQFF.